This T cell receptor beta chain is drawn from a study of blood T cell repertoires in COVID-19. The CDR3 has 16 residues. Trimming cost V 3 bases and J 4 bases; bases outside gene matches: 8. Looked up from germline, CDR1 is MNHEY and CDR2 is SMNVEV (reference sequence). Original processing methods: Reference gene primers were amplified, and this amplification served to estimate nucleated cell counts. Sequenced by immunoSEQ multiplex PCR; TCRdb stores in-frame clones only, minus some. The V and J calls and clone size were taken over from that table, and D and trimming were inferred from the DNA. The sample records 250,000 or so clones, approximately 86% being singletons.

The sequence derives from a man in his forties with active or convalescent COVID-19. What was sequenced was peripheral blood. The chain carries TRBV27 and TRBJ2-7, with 11 bases aligning to TRBD2. DNA of the CDR3: TGTGCCAGCAGTTTCCGCAGACTAGCGGGGACGTACGAGCAGTACTTC. Amino acids: CASSFRRLAGTYEQYF.